One and the same sample provided the 12 T cell receptor beta chains below, sequenced in a study of blood T cell repertoires in COVID-19. Clones were sequenced by immunoSEQ multiplex PCR, and TCRdb holds only the in-frame ones, with some missing. The data hold 35,000 or so clones, with 81% observed a single time. Sequenced sample: peripheral blood. These receptors were collected from an older man with active or convalescent COVID-19.

The chain employs TRBV20-1 and TRBJ2-3, with a possible D match to TRBD2 (5 bases). The V gene's germline CDR1 is DFQATT and CDR2 SNEGSKA (reference sequence). The length of the CDR3 is 14 residues. Trimming removed 3 bases from V and 1 base from J, with 11 bases in between. The CDR3 sequence is CSASEKRRTDTQYF. CDR3 bases: TGCAGTGCTAGTGAGAAGCGGCGCACAGATACGCAGTATTTT.

The V gene is TRBV12-3 or TRBV12-4, the J gene TRBJ1-1; D remains unclear. The CDR3 has 13 residues. The V gene lost 2 bases and the J gene lost 8 bases, with 12 bases spanning the gap. CDR3 loop: CASSLWEGSEAFF. The CDR3, as DNA: TGTGCCAGCAGTTTATGGGAGGGCAGCGAAGCTTTCTTT.

The chain combines TRBV6-5 with TRBJ2-1, with 9 nucleotides matching TRBD1. Trimming took 6 bases from V and 7 from J; bases not matched to a gene: 7. The CDR3 extends over 14 amino acids. CDR1 and CDR2 from the germline V gene are MNHEY and SVGAGI. CDR3 nucleotides: TGTGCCAGCAGCCGGGGGACAGGGACAAATGAGCAGTTCTTC. This sequence encodes CASSRGTGTNEQFF.

This chain joins TRBV19 and TRBJ1-1; possibly TRBD1 for D (6 bases). The CDR3 sequence is 14 residues long. Germline loops: CDR1 LNHDA, CDR2 SQIVND (reference sequence). V dropped 7 bases and J dropped 0 bases, with 12 bases sitting between them. For the CDR3, the DNA is TGTGCCAGTACCCTCCAGGGGTTGAACACTGAAGCTTTCTTT. Residues: CASTLQGLNTEAFF.

This clone showed up just a few times. The rearrangement links TRBV11-2 to TRBJ2-7, with TRBD1 matching over 7 bases. Trimming removed 5 bases from V and 7 bases from J; junction bases left unmatched: 8. CDR1 and CDR2 from the germline V gene are SGHAT and FQNNGV. CDR3 size: 13 residues. The CDR3 spells CASSKTGEWEQYF. CDR3 nucleotide sequence: TGTGCCAGCAGCAAAACAGGGGAGTGGGAGCAGTACTTC.

This chain connects TRBV7-9 to TRBJ1-6, with D possibly being TRBD1 (6 bases). Trimming took 5 bases from V and 7 from J, leaving 18 bases between them. This CDR3 region has 16 residues. Germline V gives CDR1 SEHNR, CDR2 FQNEAQ (reference sequence). As DNA, the CDR3 is TGTGCCAGCAGCACTAGGGGGGGGCCCCCCAATTCACCCCTCCACTTT. Its protein product is CASSTRGGPPNSPLHF.

This clone was seen just once. V usage is TRBV5-4 and J usage is TRBJ2-3, with TRBD2 identical over 7 bases. The CDR3 contains 15 residues. V trimming: 5 bases; J trimming: 2 bases; junction bases outside the gene matches: 8. Germline values: CDR1 SGHNT, CDR2 YYREEE (reference sequence). CDR3 loop: CASRGMREITDTQYF. DNA of the CDR3: TGTGCCAGCAGGGGGATGCGGGAGATCACAGATACGCAGTATTTT.

The V and J genes are TRBV3-1 (or the pseudogene TRBV3-2) and TRBJ2-7; the match to TRBD2 covers 8 bases. This CDR3 has 15 amino acids. The junction had 8 bases not matched to a gene; V was cut back by 3 bases and J by 4 bases. Looked up from germline, CDR1 is LGHDT and CDR2 is YNNKEL (reference sequence). The CDR3 region has the DNA TGTGCCAGCAGCCAGGACTTGACTAGCGCTTACGAGCAGTACTTC. Protein sequence: CASSQDLTSAYEQYF.

J is TRBJ1-2 and V is TRBV5-1; D gene ambiguous. V lost 5 bases and J 3 bases, leaving 8 bases between the germline ends. The CDR3 covers 12 residues. Germline V gene lookup returns CDR1 SGHRS and CDR2 YFSETQ. The DNA for the CDR3 is TGCGCCAGCAGAGAGGGTCACTATGGCTACACCTTC. Residues: CASREGHYGYTF.

The chain recombines TRBV7-2 with TRBJ2-5; 7 bases map to TRBD2. This CDR3 comprises 16 residues. J lost 3 bases, V lost 2 bases, and 9 bases had no gene match. Germline V gene sequence: CDR1 SGHTA, CDR2 FQGNSA. For the CDR3, the DNA is TGTGCCAGCAGCTTACGAAACGCGGGAGCGGAAGAGACCCAGTACTTC. Its translation: CASSLRNAGAEETQYF. Drawing the rest from reference TRBV7-2 and TRBJ2-5, the complete variable domain is GAGVSQSPSNKVTEKGKDVELRCDPISGHTALYWYRQSLGQGLEFLIYFQGNSAPDKSGLPSDRFSAERTGGSVSTLTIQRTQQEDSAVYLCASSLRNAGAEETQYFGPGTRLLVL.

The chain links TRBV11-2 to TRBJ1-6; D gene uncertain. Germline loops: CDR1 SGHAT, CDR2 FQNNGV. Trimming removed 5 bases from V and 3 bases from J, with 8 bases in between. CDR3 length: 14 residues. As DNA, the CDR3 is TGTGCCAGCAGCGTAGCTAACTATAATTCACCCCTCCACTTT. It encodes CASSVANYNSPLHF.

This sequence joins TRBV23-1 and TRBJ2-7; D is uncertain. TRBV23-1 falls under the ORF class, with uncertain function. V was clipped by 3 bases and J by 1 base, with 16 bases between them. CDR3 length: 16 amino acids. CDR3: CASSQEDCTPSYEQYF. The CDR3 DNA reads TGCGCCAGCAGTCAGGAAGACTGTACACCTTCCTACGAGCAGTACTTC.